The 32 T cell receptor beta chains given below trace back to one sample, sequenced in a study of T cells in Graves' hyperthyroidism and ophthalmopathy. TCR beta CDR3 regions were amplified from RNA transcripts. In the first-round RT-PCR of the TCR CDR3, the HTBI primer set was used. MiXCR, run by TCRdb on the multiplex PCR reads, gives a single entry per CDR3 protein. The sample holds 350,000 or so distinct CDR3 sequences; around a sixth are singletons and the top ten take around 15%. The sequencing sample was made of blood. Every receptor here comes from a woman aged 40 to 55 with Graves' ophthalmopathy.

This clonotype was detected many times. The CDR3 nucleotides read TGCGCCAGCAGTCCCGGGCTAGCGGTCCCCTACGAGCAGTACTTC. Its translation: CASSPGLAVPYEQYF. The chain joins TRBV5-1 to TRBJ2-7, with TRBD2 matching over 7 bases. Germline-derived CDR1 and CDR2 are SGHRS and YFSETQ. The CDR3 contains 15 residues. V shed 5 bases and J 2 bases; nucleotides not matched to a gene: 10.

This clonotype was seen ten or more times. The rearrangement links TRBV28 to TRBJ2-7; D remains unclear. V lost 6 bases to trimming and J lost 6 bases, with 9 bases between them. This CDR3 has 11 amino acids. Germline CDR1 reads MDHEN; CDR2 reads SYDVKM. The CDR3 DNA reads TGTGCCAGCAGCCCAAGGTCCGAGCAGTACTTC. This encodes CASSPRSEQYF. Drawing the rest from reference TRBV28 and TRBJ2-7, the complete variable domain is DVKVTQSSRYLVKRTGEKVFLECVQDMDHENMFWYRQDPGLGLRLIYFSYDVKMKEKGDIPEGYSVSREKKERFSLILESASTNQTSMYLCASSPRSEQYFGPGTRLTVT.

This clonotype was seen many times. This chain uses TRBV6-5 with TRBJ2-5; perhaps TRBD2 as D (6 bases). The length of the CDR3 is 16 residues. V lost 2 bases and J lost 5, with 18 bases in between. The germline gives CDR1 MNHEY, CDR2 SVGAGI. The chain's CDR3 is CASSYLANAGLETQYF. The CDR3 bases are TGTGCCAGCAGTTACCTAGCTAATGCGGGACTGGAGACCCAGTACTTC.

This clonotype has ten or more counts. The chain uses TRBV27 and TRBJ2-5; possibly TRBD1 or TRBD2 for D (6 bases each). CDR3 size: 14 residues. The V end was cut by 4 bases, the J end by 5 bases, with 14 bases between. Germline V lookup: CDR1 MNHEY, CDR2 SMNVEV (reference sequence). CDR3 bases: TGTGCCAGCAGTTCCTCTCTAGGGGGGGAGACCCAGTACTTC. Amino acids: CASSSSLGGETQYF.

The V call is TRBV30, the J call TRBJ1-1; 7 nucleotides line up with TRBD1. V dropped 5 bases and J dropped 3; count of bases not matched to a gene: 6. The CDR3 length is 13 residues. Germline CDR1 is GTSNPN and CDR2 is SVGIG (reference sequence). Here the CDR3 DNA reads TGTGCCTGGGACAGGGAAGTTTACACTGAAGCTTTCTTT. The encoded protein is CAWDREVYTEAFF.

A remark on this clonotype: One junction end does not reproduce the germline sequence, and a read error may be involved. The genes are TRBV6-1 and TRBJ1-1, with D possibly TRBD1 on 5 matching bases. The CDR3 spans 14 residues. Germline CDR1 is MNHNS and CDR2 is SASEGT. CDR3 sequence: CASSPRGANTEAYF. DNA for the CDR3: TGTGCCAGCAGTCCTAGAGGGGCTAACACTGAAGCTTACTTT.

V is TRBV20-1 and J is TRBJ2-7, with D possibly being TRBD2 (6 bases). CDR1 is DFQATT, CDR2 SNEGSKA, per germline (reference sequence). The CDR3 spans 13 residues. The V gene lost 4 bases and the J gene lost 0 bases, with 10 bases spanning the gap. The CDR3 DNA reads as TGCAGTGCTAAAACCGGGAGCTCCTACGAGCAGTACTTC. Its translation is CSAKTGSSYEQYF.

About this clonotype: A read error may produce the germline difference seen at one junction end. The rearrangement joins TRBV4-1 to TRBJ1-2, with D unclear. The CDR3 covers 15 residues. The germline V gene encodes CDR1 MGHRA and CDR2 YSYEKL. The CDR3 coding sequence is TGCGCCAGCAGCCACACAGAGTTGGCTTTCCGTGGCTACAACTTC. Translated: CASSHTELAFRGYNF.

This clonotype showed up many times. The V and J genes are TRBV14 and TRBJ1-3; D unclear. CDR3 size: 15 residues. Per the germline V gene, CDR1 is SGHDN and CDR2 is FVKESK. V was cut by 4 bases and J by 0 bases, with 10 bases left in between. Here the CDR3 DNA reads TGTGCCAGCAGCCTGGGGTACTACTCTGGAAACACCATATATTTT. This codes for CASSLGYYSGNTIYF.

In this sample, this clonotype turned up a few times. V is TRBV4-2 and J is TRBJ2-2, with TRBD2 matching over 14 bases. The V and J ends lost 0 bases and 5 bases, in that order; junction bases with no gene match: 11. Germline-derived CDR1 and CDR2 are LGHNA and YNFKEQ. The CDR3 is 20 residues long. The CDR3 DNA sequence: TGTGCCAGCAGCCAAGATCGGGGACTAGCGGGAGTAGCATGGACCGGGGAGCTGTTTTTT. As protein: CASSQDRGLAGVAWTGELFF.

The rearrangement joins TRBV19 to TRBJ2-7; no firm D call. V lost 5 bases and J 1 base, leaving 15 bases between the germline ends. The CDR3 runs 15 residues. Germline CDR1 LNHDA, CDR2 SQIVND (reference sequence). The CDR3: CASSGVAASSYEQYF. Here the CDR3 DNA reads TGTGCCAGTAGTGGGGTGGCGGCGAGTTCCTACGAGCAGTACTTC.

This clonotype was seen many times. This chain joins TRBV5-1 and TRBJ2-1; 9 bases match TRBD2. This CDR3 spans 14 amino acids. V lost 4 bases and J lost 10; bases outside the gene matches: 9. CDR1 and CDR2 (germline): SGHRS, YFSETQ. CDR3 sequence reads: CASSRTSGSNEQFF. In nucleotides, the CDR3 is TGCGCCAGCAGCCGAACTAGCGGGTCCAACGAGCAGTTCTTC.

This clonotype has ten or more counts. The J gene is TRBJ2-7, the V gene TRBV30; 11 nucleotides agree with TRBD1. Germline loops: CDR1 GTSNPN, CDR2 SVGIG (reference sequence). The CDR3 length is 12 residues. V lost 5 bases and J lost 7; bases outside the gene matches: 4. In nucleotides, the CDR3 is TGTGCCTGGGCGGACAGGGGGCAGGAGCAGTACTTC. Residues: CAWADRGQEQYF.

Notes on this clonotype: One end of the junction is discordant with germline, which a read error may explain. The rearrangement links TRBV6-1 to TRBJ1-1, with D hard to call. CDR1 is MNHNS and CDR2 is SASEGT in the germline V gene. The CDR3 contains 13 residues. CDR3 DNA sequence: TGTGCCAGCAGTGTTACCCGGAACGCTGAAGCTTTCTTT. Amino acid sequence: CASSVTRNAEAFF.

V and J are TRBV6-4 and TRBJ1-1, with D maybe TRBD1 (5 bases). Germline V gene data show CDR1 as MRHNA and CDR2 as SNTAGT. Deletions cut 5 bases from V and 1 base from J, with 11 bases between. This CDR3 is 14 amino acids long. CDR3 nucleotides: TGTGCCAGCAGTCCCGGGACTTGGAACACTGAAGCTTTCTTT. Translating gives CASSPGTWNTEAFF.

This clonotype was counted at least ten times. This chain uses TRBV28 with TRBJ2-7; no clear D. The CDR3 is 13 residues long. Germline V CDR1 and CDR2: MDHEN, SYDVKM. V was pared by 5 bases and J by 2 bases, with 10 bases between. The DNA for the CDR3 is TGTGCCAGCAGTCTCCCTCTTACCTACGAGCAGTACTTC. Amino acid sequence: CASSLPLTYEQYF.

In its sample, this clonotype was seen many times. V usage is TRBV4-1 and J usage is TRBJ2-5; TRBD1 might be the D (5 bases). The CDR3 has 13 residues. Trimming left V 1 base short and J 7 bases short, with 10 bases between. Germline V gene lookup returns CDR1 MGHRA and CDR2 YSYEKL. The CDR3 loop is CASSQAGQGTQYF. The CDR3 DNA follows: TGCGCCAGCAGCCAAGCAGGCCAGGGGACCCAGTACTTC.

The sample holds many counts of this clonotype. The chain has TRBV7-8 and TRBJ1-3, with D unresolved. Germline V gene data show CDR1 as SGHVS and CDR2 as FQNEAQ. Trimming stripped 5 bases from V and 2 bases from J, with 16 bases between. This CDR3 is built from 16 residues. The CDR3 coding sequence is TGTGCCAGCAGCCCCCCATGGGGTGGCCCTGGAAACACCATATATTTT. This encodes CASSPPWGGPGNTIYF.

This clonotype was counted ten times or more. The CDR3 loop is CATSAGLAPYEQYF. In DNA, the CDR3 is TGTGCCACCAGTGCCGGACTAGCCCCCTACGAGCAGTACTTC. The chain couples TRBV24-1 to TRBJ2-7; TRBD2 matches 8 bases. This CDR3 is built from 14 residues. From germline, CDR1 is KGHDR and CDR2 SFDVKD. The V segment lost 5 bases and the J segment 2 bases; nucleotides outside the gene matches: 4.

This clonotype was counted many times. The chain links TRBV6-1 to TRBJ1-1, with D hard to call. CDR3 length equals 13 residues. V lost 8 bases and J 1 base, leaving 11 bases between the germline ends. Germline-derived CDR1 and CDR2 are MNHNS and SASEGT. CDR3 bases: TGTGCCAGCGAAGAAGTACCGAACACTGAAGCTTTCTTT. It is translated as CASEEVPNTEAFF.

The gene calls are TRBV12-5 and TRBJ1-1; no reliable D call. The CDR3 covers 10 residues. Trimming took 7 bases from V and 8 from J, leaving 8 bases between them. The germline V gene encodes CDR1 LGHNT and CDR2 FRNRAP. CDR3 loop: CASAVGEAFF. CDR3 sequence (DNA): TGTGCTAGTGCCGTGGGAGAAGCTTTCTTT. Filled out from reference TRBV12-5 and TRBJ1-1, the complete variable domain reads DARVTQTPRHKVTEMGQEVTMRCQPILGHNTVFWYRQTMMQGLELLAYFRNRAPLDDSGMPKDRFSAEMPDATLATLKIQPSEPRDSAVYFCASAVGEAFFGQGTRLTVV.

This clonotype was detected ten times or more. The chain recombines TRBV2 with TRBJ2-2; 10 nucleotides agree with TRBD2. CDR1 is SNHLY and CDR2 is FYNNEI in the germline V gene. The CDR3 is made up of 16 amino acids. V lost 6 bases, J lost 5 bases, and 9 bases stayed unmatched. The CDR3 loop is CASRGSSGRWTGELFF. For the CDR3, the DNA is TGTGCCAGCAGGGGGTCTAGCGGGAGATGGACCGGGGAGCTGTTTTTT.

This clonotype was observed many times. The chain couples TRBV30 to TRBJ2-7, with 9 bases aligning to TRBD1. J was trimmed by 4 bases and V by 2 bases; bases with no gene match: 9. This CDR3 region has 15 residues. Germline V CDR1 and CDR2: GTSNPN, SVGIG (reference sequence). Here the CDR3 reads CAWSQDRGVAYEQYF. CDR3 bases: TGTGCCTGGAGTCAGGACAGGGGCGTCGCATACGAGCAGTACTTC.

This clonotype was recorded at least ten times. The V call is TRBV4-2, the J call TRBJ2-2, with no clear D. Germline V gene lookup returns CDR1 LGHNA and CDR2 YNFKEQ. V was clipped by 4 bases and J by 5 bases, with 11 bases between them. The CDR3 is 14 amino acids. The CDR3 DNA reads as TGTGCCAGCAGCCCCCAGACTCCAACCGGGGAGCTGTTTTTT. It translates to CASSPQTPTGELFF.

This clonotype appeared many times. V usage is TRBV12-3 or TRBV12-4 and J usage is TRBJ1-1; possible D gene TRBD1, 6 bases. V lost 1 base and J lost 0, with 12 bases in between. The length of the CDR3 is 16 residues. CDR3 coding DNA: TGTGCCAGCAGTTTAGGTCTAGGGGGGGTGAACACTGAAGCTTTCTTT. It codes for CASSLGLGGVNTEAFF.

This clonotype was observed a single time. One end of the junction fails to match germline, which may point to a read error. The gene calls are TRBV5-6 and TRBJ1-2; perhaps TRBD1 as D (5 bases). The CDR3 length is 15 residues. Germline V gene sequence: CDR1 SGHDT, CDR2 YYEEEE. CDR3 amino acids: CVSSPGDWSNYGYTF. Here the CDR3 DNA reads TGTGTCAGCAGCCCCGGGGACTGGTCTAACTATGGCTACACCTTC.

This chain connects TRBV6-5 to TRBJ1-3; weak D call: TRBD1 (5 bases). CDR3 size: 16 residues. Germline V lookup: CDR1 MNHEY, CDR2 SVGAGI. Trimming stripped 2 bases from V and 0 bases from J, with 11 bases between. This CDR3 is CASSYRPQGSGNTIYF. In DNA form, the CDR3 reads TGTGCCAGCAGTTACAGGCCGCAGGGCTCTGGAAACACCATATATTTT.

Here the CDR3 DNA reads TGTGCCAGCAAGGAGGGTCCGTTAGAGCAGTACTTC. This sequence encodes CASKEGPLEQYF. This chain links TRBV28 with TRBJ2-7; D might be TRBD2 (6 bases). The ends were cut back, 7 bases at V and 7 bases at J, with 14 bases in the middle. The CDR3 covers 12 residues. Germline CDR1 reads MDHEN; CDR2 reads SYDVKM.

To note about this clonotype: An end of the junction does not agree with germline; a read error may underlie this. The CDR3 protein is CASSPGPPGNTVYF. CDR3 bases: TGTGCCAGCTCACCGGGGCCTCCTGGAAACACCGTATATTTT. V usage is TRBV18 and J usage is TRBJ1-3, with a tentative D call TRBD1 (5 bases). The CDR3 totals 14 residues. Per germline, CDR1 KGHSH and CDR2 LQKENI.

This clonotype was recorded many times. The chain employs TRBV28 and TRBJ2-5, with 7 bases identical to TRBD2. The germline V gene has CDR1 MDHEN and CDR2 SYDVKM. J gave up 7 bases and V 5 bases, and 10 bases lay outside the gene matches. The length of the CDR3 is 14 residues. CDR3 sequence: CASSVSTWEGTQYF. CDR3 sequence (DNA): TGTGCCAGCAGTGTCTCCACCTGGGAGGGGACCCAGTACTTC.

This clonotype is large by share. The chain is built from TRBV7-3 and TRBJ1-2; a possible D gene is TRBD1 (6 bases). V gave up 7 bases and J gave up 1 base, with 13 bases separating them. The CDR3 totals 14 residues. Germline CDR1 and CDR2: SGHTA and FQGTGA. CDR3: CASNKQGLNYGYTF. CDR3 DNA: TGTGCCAGCAATAAACAGGGACTTAACTATGGCTACACCTTC.

This clonotype has at least ten counts. The V and J genes are TRBV7-2 and TRBJ2-5; 7 bases line up with TRBD2. Germline V gene data show CDR1 as SGHTA and CDR2 as FQGNSA. CDR3 length: 15 amino acids. V was pared by 7 bases and J by 2 bases, with 10 bases of the junction left unmatched. The CDR3 coding sequence is TGTGCCAGCACCCCCCCAGCGGGACGTCAAGAGACCCAGTACTTC. It specifies CASTPPAGRQETQYF.